This T cell receptor (beta chain) was identified in a study of blood T cells in healthy people across ages. Findings and limits, study-wide: Researchers deemed the diversity estimates from one million T cells underestimates. Roughly linearly, TCR beta diversity per million T cells fell as age increased. Naive CD4+ cells and diversity were both higher in long-lived donors than in aged donors.

The CDR3 sequence is 14 residues long. The germline gives CDR1 SGHVS, CDR2 FNYEAQ. The ends were cut back, 1 base at V and 9 bases at J, with 10 bases in the middle. On this clonotype: Antigen specificity is unknown.

Primers used in a second PCR of roughly 6 to 12 cycles were a sample-barcoded 5' primer and a J-beta primer mix. TCRdb re-derived calls from the 5' RACE reads in MiXCR, one entry per CDR3 protein. The repertoire includes over 1,300,000 distinct CDR3 sequences, roughly 64% of them detected once, and over 6.5% sits in the top ten. The rearrangement joins TRBV7-6 to TRBJ1-6; no firm D call. The source is a man aged 18 to 29 in good health. The sample consisted of blood. CDR3 DNA: TGTGCCAGCAGCTTAGGAGGGTTCGGTTCACCCCTCCACTTT. As protein: CASSLGGFGSPLHF.